These 26 T cell receptor beta chains came from one sample sequenced in a study of beta chain features in type 1 diabetes. Notes on the study in general: TCRB CDR3s from Type 1 diabetes patients were moderately but significantly shorter in all four CD4+ subsets.

These TCRs' antigens remain unknown. Expressed TCRB transcripts were sequenced because the isolated RNA had all been reverse transcribed beforehand. Repertoires were generated with immunoSEQ multiplex PCR, while TCRdb's copy carries only in-frame clones and drops some. The table shows about 650,000 clones, with roughly an eighth occurring only once. Sequences were obtained from naive CD4+ T cells from blood. These receptor sequences come from a man aged 30 to 45 with type 1 diabetes.

This clone was observed a few times. The CDR3 is CAISESFGTPLLHVLTF. DNA for the CDR3: TGTGCCATCAGTGAGTCATTTGGGACCCCGCTCCTGCACGTCCTGACTTTC. V gene TRBV10-3 combines with J gene TRBJ2-6; D tentatively fits TRBD1 or TRBD2 (5 bases each). CDR3 size: 17 residues. The V gene lost 0 bases and the J gene lost 11 bases, with 20 bases spanning the gap. From germline, CDR1 is ENHRY and CDR2 SYGVKD.

The chain couples TRBV9 to TRBJ2-5; 7 bases are a match to TRBD2. The CDR3 contains 16 residues. The V gene's germline CDR1 is SGDLS and CDR2 YYNGEE. J was trimmed by 5 bases and V by 0 bases; bases with no gene match: 10. CDR3 bases: TGTGCCAGCAGCGTAGCCCCGACTAGCTCGAGCGAGACCCAGTACTTC. It specifies CASSVAPTSSSETQYF.

This clone has just a few counts. The same CDR3 also results from other DNA sequences found in this sample. The rearrangement uses TRBV10-3 and TRBJ2-5; weak D call: TRBD1 (6 bases). The V end was cut by 4 bases, the J end by 4 bases, with 10 bases between. CDR3 length: 13 residues. In germline, CDR1 is ENHRY, CDR2 SYGVKD. This CDR3 reads CAISGQGRETQYF. CDR3 in DNA: TGTGCCATCAGTGGGCAGGGGAGAGAGACCCAGTACTTC.

This sequence joins TRBV19 and TRBJ1-1, with 7 bases aligning to TRBD1. Unmatched junction bases numbered 5, after V lost 7 bases and J lost 6 bases. In germline, CDR1 is LNHDA, CDR2 SQIVND (reference sequence). There are 12 residues in the CDR3. The CDR3 sequence: CASMGTAAEAFF. In nucleotides, the CDR3 is TGTGCCAGTATGGGGACAGCTGCTGAAGCTTTCTTT.

This chain joins TRBV5-1 and TRBJ2-5; tentative D call: TRBD1 (6 bases). The germline V gene has CDR1 SGHRS and CDR2 YFSETQ. The CDR3 sequence is 13 residues long. The V and J ends lost 3 bases and 3 bases respectively, with 9 bases between them. This chain's CDR3 is CASSSGTKETQYF. CDR3 bases: TGCGCCAGCAGCTCCGGGACAAAAGAGACCCAGTACTTC.

This clone was seen a few times. The chain couples TRBV9 to TRBJ2-7; TRBD1 matches at 9 bases. The germline CDR1 and CDR2 sequences are SGDLS and YYNGEE. V gave up 3 bases and J gave up 4 bases; unmatched junction bases: 8. CDR3 length: 15 amino acids. CDR3 bases: TGTGCCAGCAGCGAAGGACAGGGGCAGATGTACGAGCAGTACTTC. Translating it yields CASSEGQGQMYEQYF.

J is TRBJ2-1 and V is TRBV19, with D uncertain. Germline V gene data show CDR1 as LNHDA and CDR2 as SQIVND (reference sequence). The CDR3 covers 15 residues. The germline V and J ends were trimmed by 6 bases and 3 bases, with 15 bases remaining between them. Here the CDR3 DNA reads TGTGCCAGTAGATACCCCGGTTCCCACTACAATGAGCAGTTCTTC. Translated, it gives CASRYPGSHYNEQFF.

This clone was observed a handful of times. In the same sample, other DNA sequences code for this CDR3. V and J are TRBV9 and TRBJ2-1; 7 positions match TRBD2. V shed 2 bases, J shed 3 bases, and the junction held 2 bases outside the gene matches. This CDR3 is 14 amino acids long. The germline V gene has CDR1 SGDLS and CDR2 YYNGEE. The CDR3 DNA reads as TGTGCCAGCAGCGTGACTAGCAGCTACAATGAGCAGTTCTTC. The encoded protein is CASSVTSSYNEQFF. Full variable domain (rest looked up from reference TRBV9 and TRBJ2-1): DSGVTQTPKHLITATGQRVTLRCSPRSGDLSVYWYQQSLDQGLQFLIQYYNGEERAKGNILERFSAQQFPDLHSELNLSSLELGDSALYFCASSVTSSYNEQFFGPGTRLTVL.

This clone was counted only a few times. The chain combines TRBV5-1 with TRBJ2-1, with D unclear. The ends were cut back, 4 bases at V and 1 base at J, with 6 bases in the middle. CDR1 is SGHRS, CDR2 YFSETQ, per germline. This CDR3 is 13 amino acids long. CDR3 sequence: CASSVASYNEQFF. The DNA of the CDR3 is TGCGCCAGCAGCGTGGCGTCCTACAATGAGCAGTTCTTC. The whole variable domain, remainder taken from reference TRBV5-1 and TRBJ2-1, is KAGVTQTPRYLIKTRGQQVTLSCSPISGHRSVSWYQQTPGQGLQFLFEYFSETQRNKGNFPGRFSGRQFSNSRSEMNVSTLELGDSALYLCASSVASYNEQFFGPGTRLTVL.

This clone has just a few counts. The gene calls are TRBV13 and TRBJ2-1; the match to TRBD2 covers 9 bases. Germline CDR1 PRHDT, CDR2 FYEKMQ (reference sequence). This CDR3 region has 16 residues. With V trimmed by 5 bases and J by 7 bases, 12 bases remained unmatched. CDR3 residues: CASSPRGGRGGNEQFF. The CDR3 DNA is TGTGCCAGCAGCCCCCGAGGCGGGCGGGGGGGAAATGAGCAGTTCTTC.

Of note for this clone: Other DNA sequences within the sample encode an identical CDR3. CDR3 in DNA: TGTGCCAGCAGCGTAGTTAAGGATACGCAGTATTTT. Translation gives CASSVVKDTQYF. The V call is TRBV9, the J call TRBJ2-3; D gene unclear. The germline V gene has CDR1 SGDLS and CDR2 YYNGEE. The CDR3 spans 12 residues. V lost 0 bases, J lost 6 bases, and 5 bases lay in between.

This chain joins TRBV25-1 and TRBJ1-5; 9 bases are shared with TRBD1. CDR3 length equals 17 residues. With 4 bases clipped from V and 3 bases from J, the junction kept 10 bases outside the gene matches. Germline assignment: CDR1 MGHDK and CDR2 SYGVNS. The CDR3 DNA reads TGTGCCAGCAGTGGAGAACCCGGGACAGGGACCAATCAGCCCCAGCATTTT. Protein: CASSGEPGTGTNQPQHF. Full variable domain (outside the CDR3, taken from reference TRBV25-1 and TRBJ1-5): EADIYQTPRYLVIGTGKKITLECSQTMGHDKMYWYQQDPGMELHLIHYSYGVNSTEKGDLSSESTVSRIRTEHFPLTLESARPSHTSQYLCASSGEPGTGTNQPQHFGDGTRLSIL.

This clone was detected only a few times. The genes are TRBV7-3 and TRBJ2-3; D possibly corresponds to TRBD1 (6 bases). Germline V gene sequence: CDR1 SGHTA, CDR2 FQGTGA. The CDR3 extends over 16 amino acids. V gave up 5 bases and J gave up 6 bases, with 21 bases separating them. The CDR3 region has the DNA TGTGCCAGCAGCCGTATAGTTCCCAGGGGAGAGGATACGCAGTATTTT. Protein: CASSRIVPRGEDTQYF.

The sample holds a few counts of this clone. The rearrangement joins TRBV25-1 to TRBJ2-7; no definite D call. This CDR3 has 15 residues. With 2 bases removed from V and 1 base from J, the gap between germline ends came to 12 bases. Germline V CDR1 and CDR2: MGHDK, SYGVNS. The CDR3 protein is CASSEMIGASYEQYF. CDR3 DNA sequence: TGTGCCAGCAGTGAAATGATAGGTGCATCCTACGAGCAGTACTTC.

This clone came up a few times. V and J are TRBV13 and TRBJ1-1; unclear D gene. Germline V CDR1 and CDR2: PRHDT, FYEKMQ (reference sequence). Trimming took 5 bases from V and 5 from J, leaving 21 bases between them. The CDR3 consists of 16 residues. CDR3: CASSLPTVVGVTEAFF. CDR3 coding DNA: TGTGCCAGCAGCCTACCGACGGTGGTTGGCGTAACTGAAGCTTTCTTT. Based on the CDR3 plus reference TRBV13 and TRBJ1-1, the full variable domain is AAGVIQSPRHLIKEKRETATLKCYPIPRHDTVYWYQQGPGQDPQFLISFYEKMQSDKGSIPDRFSAQQFSDYHSELNMSSLELGDSALYFCASSLPTVVGVTEAFFGQGTRLTVV.

The V gene is TRBV5-1, the J gene TRBJ2-2; tentative D call: TRBD1 (6 bases). Germline CDR1 SGHRS, CDR2 YFSETQ. The CDR3 is 16 amino acids. Trimming took off 0 bases at V and 3 bases at J, with 12 bases between the two ends. The CDR3 spells CASSLATKGDTGELFF. The CDR3 DNA follows: TGCGCCAGCAGCTTGGCCACGAAGGGGGACACCGGGGAGCTGTTTTTT.

This clone has a handful of counts. CDR3 region: CASSSNRGGTYNEQFF. In DNA, the CDR3 is TGTGCCAGCAGTTCCAACAGGGGAGGGACCTACAATGAGCAGTTCTTC. This chain joins TRBV6-5 and TRBJ2-1; D is perhaps TRBD1 or TRBD2 (7 bases each). The germline CDR1 and CDR2 sequences are MNHEY and SVGAGI. V was clipped by 4 bases and J by 2 bases, with 15 bases between them. The CDR3 extends over 16 amino acids.

V gene TRBV4-2 combines with J gene TRBJ1-2; 11 bases match TRBD1. The germline V gene has CDR1 LGHNA and CDR2 YNFKEQ. This CDR3 has 15 residues. After removal of 4 bases from V and 7 bases from J, the junction contained 8 bases not matched to a gene. The CDR3 sequence is CASSPSGTGGFGYTF. In DNA, the CDR3 is TGTGCCAGCAGCCCTTCCGGGACAGGGGGTTTTGGCTACACCTTC.

For this clone: Other nucleotide sequences in the sample specify the same CDR3. Here the CDR3 reads CASSADRGGETQYF. The DNA of the CDR3 is TGTGCCAGCAGCGCAGACAGGGGTGGGGAGACCCAGTACTTC. This chain connects TRBV9 to TRBJ2-5; TRBD1 matches 8 bases. Per germline, CDR1 SGDLS and CDR2 YYNGEE. The CDR3 sequence is 14 residues long. Trimming cost V 3 bases and J 5 bases; bases outside gene matches: 6.

V is TRBV10-3 and J is TRBJ1-2; D perhaps matches TRBD1 (5 bases). The CDR3 is 13 amino acids. Germline assignment: CDR1 ENHRY and CDR2 SYGVKD. V lost 0 bases and J lost 5, with 7 bases in between. The CDR3 coding sequence is TGTGCCATCAGTGAGTCGACAGCGTATGGCTACACCTTC. Amino acids: CAISESTAYGYTF.

This clone occurred a few times. This sequence joins TRBV28 and TRBJ1-2; the D is unclear. The CDR3 runs to 15 residues. Germline CDR1 MDHEN, CDR2 SYDVKM. V was trimmed by 5 bases and J by 1 base, leaving 14 bases between them. The CDR3 loop is CASSPLPAGNYGYTF. In DNA, the CDR3 is TGTGCCAGCAGTCCGCTCCCAGCTGGTAACTATGGCTACACCTTC.

The CDR3 bases are TGTGCCAGCAGCCTCCAGGGACAGGGGAACACCGGGGAGCTGTTTTTT. Its translation: CASSLQGQGNTGELFF. The V call is TRBV4-2, the J call TRBJ2-2, with TRBD1 identical over 9 bases. This CDR3 comprises 16 residues. J gave up 1 base and V 4 bases, and 4 bases lay outside the gene matches. Germline lookup yields CDR1 LGHNA and CDR2 YNFKEQ.

J is TRBJ2-7 and V is TRBV2; 9 bases map to TRBD1. The length of the CDR3 is 16 residues. CDR1 and CDR2 from the germline V gene are SNHLY and FYNNEI. V gave up 9 bases and J gave up 0 bases; unmatched junction bases: 12. The CDR3: CASMRTGAVSSYEQYF. The CDR3 coding sequence is TGTGCCAGTATGAGGACAGGGGCGGTCAGCTCCTACGAGCAGTACTTC.

V gene TRBV5-4 combines with J gene TRBJ1-3; D is unresolved. Trimming left V 2 bases short and J 4 bases short, with 13 bases between. The germline V gene has CDR1 SGHNT and CDR2 YYREEE (reference sequence). The CDR3 has 15 residues. The CDR3 DNA is TGTGCCAGCAGCTTCAGCGGGGAGTCAGGAAACACCATATATTTT. Its protein is CASSFSGESGNTIYF.

The J gene is TRBJ2-3, the V gene TRBV9, with a possible D match to TRBD2 (5 bases). The CDR3 is made up of 16 amino acids. Germline CDR1 and CDR2: SGDLS and YYNGEE. V was clipped by 3 bases and J by 2 bases, with 16 bases between them. CDR3 nucleotides: TGTGCCAGCAGCGGTCCCGGCGGGTCCCCCACAGATACGCAGTATTTT. Translated, it gives CASSGPGGSPTDTQYF.

V gene TRBV25-1 combines with J gene TRBJ1-4, with a tentative D call TRBD1 (6 bases). CDR3 length equals 15 residues. Germline lookup yields CDR1 MGHDK and CDR2 SYGVNS. The V gene lost 7 bases and the J gene lost 4 bases, with 16 bases spanning the gap. DNA of the CDR3: TGTGCCAGCACCGCGCAGGGCAGGGGTAATGAAAAACTGTTTTTT. It encodes CASTAQGRGNEKLFF.